This T cell receptor beta chain was recovered during a study of blood T cell repertoires in COVID-19. Study context: T cells, B-cell-depleted T cells, or PBMCs supplied cDNA or gDNA.

V was clipped by 5 bases and J by 4 bases; unmatched bases: 7. CDR1 MDHEN and CDR2 SYDVKM come from the germline V gene. The CDR3 runs to 16 residues. Only in-frame clones appear in the TCRdb table, and some are missing; sequencing was by immunoSEQ multiplex PCR. The table shows about 340,000 clones, with around 86% occurring only once. The sequence was collected from a woman aged 40 to 50 with acute COVID-19. Sequences were obtained from PBMCs or T cells enriched from blood (not recorded which). This rearrangement joins TRBV28 to TRBJ2-7; 14 bases map to TRBD2. CDR3 DNA: TGTGCCAGCAGTATTGGGACTAGCGGGAGAACTTACGAGCAGTACTTC. Translation gives CASSIGTSGRTYEQYF.